One sample yielded the 3 T cell receptor beta chains listed below, sequenced in a study of blood T cell repertoires in COVID-19. The table came from immunoSEQ multiplex PCR; TCRdb's copy has only in-frame clones and leaves some out. The data show approximately 200,000 clones, with roughly 89% seen just once and 10% held by the top ten. Sequencing was done on a sample of PBMCs or T cells enriched from blood (not recorded which). The receptors come from a young man with acute COVID-19.

This chain links TRBV14 with TRBJ2-3; D perhaps matches TRBD2 (6 bases). CDR3 length: 15 amino acids. V lost 5 bases, J lost 1 base, and 13 bases lay in between. Germline V CDR1 and CDR2: SGHDN, FVKESK. The CDR3 loop is CASSWIREGTDTQYF. CDR3 in DNA: TGTGCCAGCAGCTGGATCAGGGAGGGCACAGATACGCAGTATTTT.

This chain connects TRBV11-3 to TRBJ2-7; D not resolved. Per germline, CDR1 SGHNT and CDR2 YENEEA. The CDR3 has 14 residues. V lost 1 base and J 0 bases, leaving 7 bases between the germline ends. CDR3 sequence: CASSLVVSSYEQYF. The CDR3 coding sequence is TGTGCCAGCAGCTTAGTCGTTTCCTCCTACGAGCAGTACTTC.

This chain connects TRBV24-1 to TRBJ2-2, with D possibly TRBD1 on 5 matching bases. V dropped 7 bases and J dropped 1 base, with 12 bases sitting between them. CDR3 size: 15 residues. In germline, CDR1 is KGHDR, CDR2 SFDVKD. The DNA of the CDR3 is TGTGCCACCAGAGATGACAGTGAGAACACCGGGGAGCTGTTTTTT. Translating gives CATRDDSENTGELFF.